The sequence of this T cell receptor (beta chain) was determined in a study of cytomegalovirus exposure and HLA in healthy donors. The germline gives CDR1 MNHNS, CDR2 SASEGT. V was pared by 7 bases and J by 5 bases, with 12 bases between. The CDR3 runs to 13 residues. Both 60 Vbeta primers and 13 Jbeta primers went into the PCR. Sequencing used immunoSEQ multiplex PCR; TCRdb keeps in-frame clones, though not all of them. Among fewer than 350,000 clones, roughly 89% were seen once, and the ten largest hold more than 2%. The chain couples TRBV6-1 to TRBJ2-1; D call uncertain. The sequenced sample consisted of PBMCs. This receptor was taken from a young woman in good health and CMV-seronegative. CDR3 DNA sequence: TGTGCCAGCAACGCGAACGCCAACAATGAGCAGTTCTTC. Its translation is CASNANANNEQFF.